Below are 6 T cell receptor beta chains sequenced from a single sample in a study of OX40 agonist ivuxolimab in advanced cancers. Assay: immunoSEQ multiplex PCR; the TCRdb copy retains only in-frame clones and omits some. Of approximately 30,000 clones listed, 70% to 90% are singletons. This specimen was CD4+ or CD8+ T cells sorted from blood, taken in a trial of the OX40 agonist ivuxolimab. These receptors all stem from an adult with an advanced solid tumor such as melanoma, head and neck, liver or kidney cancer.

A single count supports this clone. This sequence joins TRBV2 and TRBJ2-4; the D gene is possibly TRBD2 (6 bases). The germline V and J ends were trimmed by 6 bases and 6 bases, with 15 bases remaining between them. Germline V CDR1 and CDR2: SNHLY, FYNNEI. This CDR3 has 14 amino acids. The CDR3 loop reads CASSDQGGPNIQYF. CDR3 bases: TGTGCCAGCAGCGATCAGGGAGGTCCAAACATTCAGTACTTC.

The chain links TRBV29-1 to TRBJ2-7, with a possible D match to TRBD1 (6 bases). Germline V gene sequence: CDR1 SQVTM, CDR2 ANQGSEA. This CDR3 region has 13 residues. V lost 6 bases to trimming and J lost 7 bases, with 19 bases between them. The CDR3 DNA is TGCAGCGTGGAGAACAGGGTCCCTCGGGAGCAGTACTTC. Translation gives CSVENRVPREQYF.

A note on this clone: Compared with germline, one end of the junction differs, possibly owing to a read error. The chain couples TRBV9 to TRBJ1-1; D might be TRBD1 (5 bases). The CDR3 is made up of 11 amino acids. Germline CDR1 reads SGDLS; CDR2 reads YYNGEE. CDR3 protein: CASSTRGRWAF. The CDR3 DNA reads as TGTGCCAGCAGCACTCGGGGACGATGGGCCTTT.

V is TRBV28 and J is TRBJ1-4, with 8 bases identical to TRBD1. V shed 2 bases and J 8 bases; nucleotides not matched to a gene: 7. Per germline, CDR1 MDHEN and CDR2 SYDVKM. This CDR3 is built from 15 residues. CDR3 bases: TGTGCCAGCAGTTTACCGGGACAGGCCGACGAAAAACTGTTTTTT. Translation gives CASSLPGQADEKLFF.

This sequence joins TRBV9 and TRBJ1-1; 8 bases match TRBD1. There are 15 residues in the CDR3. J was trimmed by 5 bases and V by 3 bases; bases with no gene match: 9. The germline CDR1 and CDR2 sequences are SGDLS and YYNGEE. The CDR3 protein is CASSARDRPTTEAFF. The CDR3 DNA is TGTGCCAGCAGCGCGCGGGACAGGCCCACGACTGAAGCTTTCTTT.

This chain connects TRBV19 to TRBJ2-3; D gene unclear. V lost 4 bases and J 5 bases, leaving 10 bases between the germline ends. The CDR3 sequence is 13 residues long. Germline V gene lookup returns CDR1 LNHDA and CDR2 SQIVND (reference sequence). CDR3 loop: CASSTIALDTQYF. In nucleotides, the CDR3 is TGTGCCAGTAGTACCATCGCTCTAGATACGCAGTATTTT.